This is a list of T cell receptor beta chains from one sample in a study of T cell clonotyping in hematopoietic cell transplantation. The assay was immunoSEQ multiplex PCR, and TCRdb's table has in-frame clones only and misses some. The top ten clones hold about 6% of a sample with approximately 46,000 clones, around 84% of them seen once. This specimen was peripheral blood mononuclear cells, taken before stem cell transplant. The receptors were gathered from a man aged 55 to 70 with biphenotypic leukemia. Some clones in this sample may be carry-over from other donors' samples. CDR3s include the opening cysteine and the closing phenylalanine or tryptophan. A D gene is named only where the DNA matches it firmly. Size tells how often a clone was seen (once, few, many) or the class of an expanded clone, and some rows leave it out.

abundance | j_gene | v_gene | d_gene | CDR3nt | CDR3aa
- | TRBJ2-6 | TRBV7-2 | - | TGTGCCAGCAGCTTAGCGCGGAGCACTGGGGCCAACGTCCTGACTTTC | CASSLARSTGANVLTF
few | TRBJ2-7 | TRBV4-1 | - | TGCGCCAGCAGCCAAGATCGGTCAGGGGGGGTCCCCTACGAGCAGTACTTC | CASSQDRSGGVPYEQYF
once | TRBJ2-5 | TRBV18 | - | TGTGCCAGCTCACGTTTGGGGACACAACAAGAGACCCAGTACTTC | CASSRLGTQQETQYF
- | TRBJ2-7 | TRBV2 | - | TGTGCCAGCACCTGGGGGAATGGCTACGAGCAGTACTTC | CASTWGNGYEQYF
- | TRBJ2-7 | TRBV25-1 | TRBD1 | TGTGCCAGCAGGAGGGGACAGGGGGCTATCAACGAGCAGTACTTC | CASRRGQGAINEQYF
- | TRBJ1-1 | TRBV12-1 | - | TGTGCCAGCATCGCTAGTGGAAGACAGGAGTCGAACACTGAAGCTTTCTTT | CASIASGRQESNTEAFF
- | TRBJ2-5 | TRBV7-6 | TRBD1 | TGTGCCAGCAGCTTAGAGACAGGGCGCGAGACCCAGTACTTC | CASSLETGRETQYF
few | TRBJ2-7 | TRBV7-8 | TRBD2 | TGTGCCAGCAGCCGCGGAAGCGGGAGGTCGTACGAGCAGTACTTC | CASSRGSGRSYEQYF
few | TRBJ1-4 | TRBV2 | TRBD1 | TGTGCCAGCAGTACGGGACAGCTTAATGAAAAACTGTTTTTT | CASSTGQLNEKLFF
few | TRBJ2-2 | TRBV2 | TRBD2 | TGTGCCAGCAGTTCTGGGACTAGGGCTATTGACGGCGGGGAGCTGTTTTTT | CASSSGTRAIDGGELFF
- | TRBJ2-3 | TRBV25-1 | TRBD2 | TGTGCCAGCAGTGAACTCTGGGTCGGCGGGAGGGCAGATACGCAGTATTTT | CASSELWVGGRADTQYF
- | TRBJ1-5 | TRBV29-1 | - | TGCAGCGTTGAAGATTATCAGGGAGGCAATCAGCCCCAGCATTTT | CSVEDYQGGNQPQHF
- | TRBJ2-3 | TRBV5-1 | TRBD1 | TGCGCCAGCAGCCTCTCGACAGGGATGAGCACAGATACGCAGTATTTT | CASSLSTGMSTDTQYF
- | TRBJ2-7 | TRBV5-1 | - | TGCGCCAGCAGCTCGGGACAGGTGGGTCGACTAGCGGACTACGAGCAGTACTTC | CASSSGQVGRLADYEQYF
- | TRBJ2-7 | TRBV30 | TRBD1 | TGTGCCTGGCTTGACAGGGCCAATTACGAGCAGTACTTC | CAWLDRANYEQYF
- | TRBJ1-3 | TRBV30 | - | TGTGCCTGGAGTCGGGGAAACACCATATATTTT | CAWSRGNTIYF
- | TRBJ2-7 | TRBV13 | - | TGTGCCAGCAGCTTAGGCCGACAGGGGAGGGTGTGGGAGCAGTACTTC | CASSLGRQGRVWEQYF
- | TRBJ2-5 | TRBV4-1 | TRBD2 | TGCGCCAGCAGCCAACGCGAATCCCGACTAGCGGAACAAGAGACCCAGTACTTC | CASSQRESRLAEQETQYF
- | TRBJ2-7 | TRBV7-2 | TRBD2 | TGTGCCAGCAGCTTAGGGGGACTAGCAGGCTACGAGCAGTACTTC | CASSLGGLAGYEQYF
- | TRBJ2-1 | TRBV30 | - | TGTGCCTGGGAAGGTACGGACAGCCGCAATGAGCAGTTCTTC | CAWEGTDSRNEQFF
few | TRBJ2-1 | TRBV10-2 | - | TGCGCCAGCAGAGATACGGATGAGCAGTTCTTC | CASRDTDEQFF
- | TRBJ1-1 | TRBV7-2 | - | TGTGCCAGCAGCTTTTTAGCCTCGGAGGGCACTGAAGCTTTCTTT | CASSFLASEGTEAFF
- | TRBJ2-3 | TRBV7-3 | - | TGTGCCAGCAGCTTAACTCGGGAGTTGGGAGATACGCAGTATTTT | CASSLTRELGDTQYF
- | TRBJ2-2 | TRBV4-1 | - | TGCGCCAGCAGCCAAGAAGCGAACACCGGGGAGCTGTTTTTT | CASSQEANTGELFF
- | TRBJ2-7 | TRBV28 | TRBD1 | TGTGCCAGCACGCCCGGGACAGGTCGCTACGAGCAGTACTTC | CASTPGTGRYEQYF
few | TRBJ2-3 | TRBV2 | - | TGTGCCAGCAGGTCCACAGATACGCAGTATTTT | CASRSTDTQYF
- | TRBJ1-2 | TRBV21-1 | - | TGTGCCAGCAGCAAAGCGCGCCAGGAAGTTGGCTACACCTTC | CASSKARQEVGYTF
- | TRBJ1-4 | TRBV5-1 | - | TGCGCCAGCAGCCGGGACAAAAATAAGGAAAAACTGTTTTTT | CASSRDKNKEKLFF
- | TRBJ2-7 | TRBV14 | TRBD1 | TGTGCCAGCAGCCTTTTCGACAGGGACTCCTACGAGCAGTACTTC | CASSLFDRDSYEQYF
once | TRBJ1-1 | TRBV6-5 | - | TGTGCCAGTCAGGGTCCCCACACTGAAGCTTTCTTT | CASQGPHTEAFF
few | TRBJ1-1 | TRBV27 | - | TGTGCCAGCAGTCGGGCCAGGAACACTGAAGCTTTCTTT | CASSRARNTEAFF
- | TRBJ2-5 | TRBV28 | TRBD2 | TGTGCCAGCAGCGGGACTAACCAAGAGACCCAGTACTTC | CASSGTNQETQYF
- | TRBJ1-3 | TRBV7-6 | - | TGTGCCAGCAGCGCGCAGCGAAACACCATATATTTT | CASSAQRNTIYF
- | TRBJ2-7 | TRBV13 | TRBD2 | TGTGCCAGCAGCTTAGTCCTAGCGGGATACTACGAGCAGTACTTC | CASSLVLAGYYEQYF
- | TRBJ1-4 | TRBV19 | TRBD1 | TGTGCCAGTAGTAGGGACAGACAAGTGAATGAAAAACTGTTTTTT | CASSRDRQVNEKLFF
- | TRBJ1-5 | TRBV28 | TRBD1 | TGTGCCAGCAGCCGACAGGGGAATAGCAATCAGCCCCAGCATTTT | CASSRQGNSNQPQHF
- | TRBJ1-1 | TRBV25-1 | - | TGTGCCAGCAGTGAATCTGTGGGGTCCTTGAACACTGAAGCTTTCTTT | CASSESVGSLNTEAFF
- | TRBJ2-2 | TRBV28 | - | TGTGCCAGCAGTTTCGGGCTAGCCGCCACGAACACCGGGGAGCTGTTTTTT | CASSFGLAATNTGELFF
- | TRBJ2-3 | TRBV2 | - | TGTGCCAGCAGTCTTGGACGGGTCTCAGATACGCAGTATTTT | CASSLGRVSDTQYF
- | TRBJ2-7 | TRBV7-9 | TRBD1 | TGTGCCAGCAGCGACGGACAGGTCTTGTCCTACGAGCAGTACTTC | CASSDGQVLSYEQYF
- | TRBJ1-2 | TRBV28 | TRBD1 | TGTGCCAGCAGTTTAATATTGGGGACAGGGCACTATGGCTACACCTTC | CASSLILGTGHYGYTF
- | TRBJ1-1 | TRBV30 | - | TGTGCCTGGAGTGTAAGCTGGAACACTGAAGCTTTCTTT | CAWSVSWNTEAFF
- | TRBJ1-5 | TRBV19 | - | TGTGCCAGTAGTTTCGGGGGGGCCAGCAATCAGCCCCAGCATTTT | CASSFGGASNQPQHF
medium-sized | TRBJ1-2 | TRBV7-9 | - | TGTGCCAGCAGGTTAGACAAAGCCGGCTACACCTTC | CASRLDKAGYTF
- | TRBJ2-7 | TRBV5-1 | - | TGCGCCAGCAGCCCATCAAGTAGCCACTACGAGCAGTACTTC | CASSPSSSHYEQYF
- | TRBJ2-3 | TRBV30 | - | TGTGCCTGGTGGCGGGGCGGCACAGATACGCAGTATTTT | CAWWRGGTDTQYF
- | TRBJ1-4 | TRBV9 | TRBD1 | TGTGCCAGCAGCCCAGCCGGGACAGGGCGTGAAAAACTGTTTTTT | CASSPAGTGREKLFF
once | TRBJ2-2 | TRBV4-1 | TRBD2 | TGCGCCAGCAGCGCACGAGCGGGAGGGGACACCGGGGAGCTGTTTTTT | CASSARAGGDTGELFF
- | TRBJ2-7 | TRBV19 | - | TGTGCCAGTAGTATAGGACTATCCTACGAGCAGTACTTC | CASSIGLSYEQYF
- | TRBJ1-2 | TRBV4-3 | - | TGCGCCAGCAGCCAAGAAGGGGACTATGGCTACACCTTC | CASSQEGDYGYTF
- | TRBJ1-2 | TRBV28 | TRBD1 | TGTGCCAGCAGTTTGGGACAGGAAGGAAACTATGGCTACACCTTC | CASSLGQEGNYGYTF